This entry lists 8 T cell receptor beta chains sequenced from one sample in a study of T cell changes during pregnancy in multiple sclerosis. The method was immunoSEQ multiplex PCR; TCRdb's version includes in-frame clones alone and lacks a portion of them. The sample consists of approximately 98,000 clones, about 90% of them appearing once. This sample comprised peripheral blood, obtained after pregnancy. These receptors originate from a female donor in good health, enrolled as a control in a pregnancy study.

The chain has TRBV7-3 and TRBJ2-5, with D maybe TRBD2 (6 bases). CDR1 and CDR2 (germline): SGHTA, FQGTGA. CDR3 size: 16 residues. With 1 base removed from V and 0 bases from J, the gap between germline ends came to 12 bases. CDR3 sequence: CASSLNGRGNQETQYF. As DNA, the CDR3 is TGTGCCAGCAGCTTAAATGGTCGGGGGAACCAAGAGACCCAGTACTTC.

The chain has TRBV5-6 and TRBJ1-1; D may be TRBD1 (5 bases). Germline CDR1 is SGHDT and CDR2 is YYEEEE. The V gene lost 1 base and the J gene lost 0 bases, with 7 bases spanning the gap. This CDR3 has 14 residues. CDR3 residues: CASSLTGVNTEAFF. DNA of the CDR3: TGTGCCAGCAGCTTGACGGGGGTGAACACTGAAGCTTTCTTT.

The rearrangement uses TRBV5-6 and TRBJ2-3; maybe TRBD2 (5 bases). The CDR3 contains 15 residues. V was pared by 0 bases and J by 4 bases, with 12 bases between. CDR1 and CDR2 (germline): SGHDT, YYEEEE. In nucleotides, the CDR3 is TGTGCCAGCAGCTTGGACGGGGTCGGTGCAGATACGCAGTATTTT. Protein: CASSLDGVGADTQYF.

The V gene is TRBV28, the J gene TRBJ1-1; no clear D gene. Germline V gives CDR1 MDHEN, CDR2 SYDVKM. This CDR3 comprises 14 residues. V lost 6 bases and J 3 bases, leaving 14 bases between the germline ends. DNA for the CDR3: TGTGCCAGCAGCGCAACTGGTTCTCACACTGAAGCTTTCTTT. The encoded protein is CASSATGSHTEAFF.

The chain combines TRBV4-2 with TRBJ2-6; D call uncertain. This CDR3 is 16 amino acids long. V dropped 0 bases and J dropped 0 bases, with 6 bases sitting between them. Germline V gives CDR1 LGHNA, CDR2 YNFKEQ. The CDR3 DNA is TGTGCCAGCAGCCAAGATTTTAACTCTGGGGCCAACGTCCTGACTTTC. Translation: CASSQDFNSGANVLTF.

This rearrangement joins TRBV27 to TRBJ1-1; 7 bases match TRBD1. With 5 bases clipped from V and 2 bases from J, the junction kept 11 bases outside the gene matches. The CDR3 covers 16 residues. The V gene's germline CDR1 is MNHEY and CDR2 SMNVEV (reference sequence). The CDR3 DNA sequence: TGTGCCAGCAGTGCCCGACCGGGACAGAGAAACACTGAAGCTTTCTTT. The encoded protein is CASSARPGQRNTEAFF.

The chain employs TRBV19 and TRBJ1-5; the D gene is possibly TRBD1 (6 bases). The ends were cut back, 4 bases at V and 1 base at J, with 11 bases in the middle. This CDR3 contains 15 residues. Per germline, CDR1 LNHDA and CDR2 SQIVND (reference sequence). The CDR3 reads CASSTLGQSNQPQHF. The DNA for the CDR3 is TGTGCCAGTAGTACCTTAGGACAGAGCAATCAGCCCCAGCATTTT.

J is TRBJ2-5 and V is TRBV19; D is uncertain. The germline V gene encodes CDR1 LNHDA and CDR2 SQIVND (reference sequence). The V end was cut by 5 bases, the J end by 5 bases, with 15 bases between. The CDR3 sequence is 14 residues long. The CDR3 DNA follows: TGTGCCAGTAGTCCCGGAGTAGCTGTGGAGACCCAGTACTTC. Protein product: CASSPGVAVETQYF.